Listed here are 26 T cell receptor beta chains from one sample, sequenced in a study of blood T cell repertoires in COVID-19. Libraries were prepared by immunoSEQ multiplex PCR; TCRdb keeps only in-frame clonotypes and omits some of them. The sample has tens of thousands of clones, around 86% seen once. Material: peripheral blood. These receptors all stem from an elderly woman with acute or convalescent COVID-19.

The CDR3 DNA reads TGTGCCAGTAGTATGACAGGGTACACCGGGGAGCTGTTTTTT. It codes for CASSMTGYTGELFF. The chain recombines TRBV19 with TRBJ2-2; 7 bases line up with TRBD1. V shed 3 bases and J 3 bases; nucleotides not matched to a gene: 1. This CDR3 spans 14 amino acids. The V gene's germline CDR1 is LNHDA and CDR2 SQIVND (reference sequence).

This chain connects TRBV2 to TRBJ2-7, with TRBD1 identical over 7 bases. V shed 4 bases, J shed 9 bases, and the junction held 6 bases outside the gene matches. CDR3 length: 12 amino acids. Germline CDR1 and CDR2: SNHLY and FYNNEI. CDR3 nucleotide sequence: TGTGCCAGCAGTGCCACAGGGGTTCTGCAGTACGTC. Residues: CASSATGVLQYV.

The V call is TRBV5-4, the J call TRBJ2-7; TRBD2 is a possible D gene (6 bases). V lost 4 bases and J lost 2, with 10 bases in between. The CDR3 sequence is 13 residues long. CDR1 and CDR2 from the germline V gene are SGHNT and YYREEE (reference sequence). DNA of the CDR3: TGTGCCAGCAGCCGATCGGGGGCCTACGAGCAGTACGTC. As protein: CASSRSGAYEQYV.

The V call is TRBV3-1 (or the pseudogene TRBV3-2), the J call TRBJ2-3; 13 positions match TRBD2. Losses at the gene ends were 4 bases for V and 3 bases for J; bases not matched to a gene: 7. The CDR3 is 17 residues long. CDR1 LGHDT and CDR2 YNNKEL come from the germline V gene (reference sequence). CDR3 sequence reads: CASSRGLAGAPTDTQYF. In DNA form, the CDR3 reads TGTGCCAGCAGCCGCGGACTAGCGGGAGCGCCTACAGATACGCAGTATTTT.

A note on this clone: Its ends do not fully match the called genes, so a read error is possible. The chain uses TRBV7-7 and TRBJ2-3, with D possibly being TRBD1 (5 bases). Germline loops: CDR1 SSHAT, CDR2 FNYEAQ (reference sequence). The CDR3 spans 12 residues. The CDR3 is CASSLPQGTQYF. DNA for the CDR3: TGTGCTAGCAGCTTACCCCAGGGCACGCAGTATTTT.

The rearrangement links TRBV30 to TRBJ2-5, with 13 bases that match TRBD2. The V gene end was trimmed by 3 bases and the J gene end by 5 bases; junction bases not matched to a gene: 6. CDR3 length: 15 amino acids. Germline assignment: CDR1 GTSNPN and CDR2 SVGIG (reference sequence). The CDR3 sequence: CAWRMGLAGFETQYF. The DNA for the CDR3 is TGTGCCTGGAGGATGGGACTAGCGGGGTTCGAGACCCAGTACTTC.

The CDR3 sequence is CASSPRGGGPLDEQFF. DNA of the CDR3: TGTGCCAGCAGCCCCCGAGGGGGGGGCCCCCTCGATGAGCAGTTCTTC. J is TRBJ2-1 and V is TRBV9; D possibly corresponds to TRBD2 (7 bases). The germline V gene encodes CDR1 SGDLS and CDR2 YYNGEE. Deletions cut 4 bases from V and 8 bases from J, with 22 bases between. This CDR3 spans 16 amino acids.

This clone was observed a single time. The chain combines TRBV2 with TRBJ2-3; D perhaps matches TRBD2 (7 bases). Germline V gives CDR1 SNHLY, CDR2 FYNNEI. The CDR3 is 15 residues long. Trimming pared 0 bases from V and 4 bases from J, leaving 11 bases between. This CDR3 is CASSEAGGRPDTQYF. CDR3 DNA: TGTGCCAGCAGTGAAGCGGGGGGGCGACCAGATACGCAGTATTTT.

This chain joins TRBV28 and TRBJ1-2; the match to TRBD1 covers 9 bases. CDR1 MDHEN and CDR2 SYDVKM come from the germline V gene. The CDR3 is 16 amino acids. The ends lost 4 bases at V and 4 bases at J; junction bases unmatched: 10. CDR3 sequence reads: CASSSGGQGTGYGYTF. The DNA for the CDR3 is TGTGCCAGCAGTTCCGGAGGACAGGGGACGGGCTATGGCTACACCTTC.

The gene calls are TRBV5-6 and TRBJ2-1, with 7 nucleotides matching TRBD1. Germline CDR1 SGHDT, CDR2 YYEEEE. CDR3 size: 14 residues. V trimming: 1 base; J trimming: 7 bases; junction bases outside the gene matches: 5. CDR3 loop: CASSLTNRGNEQFF. For the CDR3, the DNA is TGTGCCAGCAGCTTGACTAACAGGGGTAATGAGCAGTTCTTC.

The chain combines TRBV6-5 with TRBJ2-2; D unclear. Germline assignment: CDR1 MNHEY and CDR2 SVGAGI. The CDR3 extends over 13 amino acids. Trimming removed 7 bases at V and 2 bases at J, with 8 bases between. The CDR3 is CASKTANTGELFF. The CDR3 region has the DNA TGTGCCAGCAAAACAGCCAACACCGGGGAGCTGTTTTTT.

V is TRBV18 and J is TRBJ1-2, with 7 bases aligning to TRBD1. CDR1 and CDR2 from the germline V gene are KGHSH and LQKENI. The CDR3 loop spans 15 amino acids. V lost 4 bases and J lost 4; bases outside the gene matches: 9. The CDR3 reads CASSLTQGLGYGYTF. The DNA of the CDR3 is TGTGCCAGCTCACTTACACAGGGGCTTGGCTATGGCTACACCTTC.

The DNA for the CDR3 is TGTGCCAGCAAGCCAACAGGGACGAACACTGAAGCTTTCTTT. Translated: CASKPTGTNTEAFF. This rearrangement joins TRBV6-5 to TRBJ1-1; a possible D gene is TRBD1 (6 bases). The CDR3 totals 14 residues. Germline V gives CDR1 MNHEY, CDR2 SVGAGI. V was pared by 7 bases and J by 1 base, with 13 bases between.

The chain recombines TRBV5-6 with TRBJ2-7; TRBD2 aligns across 12 bases. CDR1 and CDR2 (germline): SGHDT, YYEEEE. The CDR3 has 12 amino acids. The CDR3 nucleotides are TGTGCCAGCAGCTTCGGACTAGCGGGGCCCCTTGTC. The encoded protein is CASSFGLAGPLV.

This clone was seen only once. This chain links TRBV5-1 with TRBJ2-2; the D is unclear. CDR3 length: 15 residues. CDR1 SGHRS and CDR2 YFSETQ come from the germline V gene. The V end lost 0 bases, the J end lost 3 bases, and 9 bases lay between the germline ends. In nucleotides, the CDR3 is TGCGCCAGCAGCTTGGGGGCAGATTACACCGGGGAGCTGTTTTTT. Translation gives CASSLGADYTGELFF.

Details on this clone: The sample carries other DNA sequences with the same CDR3. V is TRBV25-1 and J is TRBJ2-3; D not certain. Germline V lookup: CDR1 MGHDK, CDR2 SYGVNS. The CDR3 spans 14 residues. Trimming shortened V by 3 bases and J by 1 base, and 8 bases separated the two germline ends. The CDR3 reads CASSELAGTDTQYF. The CDR3, as DNA: TGTGCCAGCAGTGAGTTGGCCGGCACAGATACGCAGTATTTT.

This chain connects TRBV19 to TRBJ2-1; D is ambiguous. Per germline, CDR1 LNHDA and CDR2 SQIVND (reference sequence). The CDR3 runs 12 residues. V was trimmed by 2 bases and J by 10 bases, leaving 9 bases between them. The CDR3 here is CASSIPAREQFF. Here the CDR3 DNA reads TGTGCCAGTAGTATACCTGCCAGGGAGCAGTTCTTC.

The chain links TRBV6-5 to TRBJ1-6; TRBD1 matches 9 bases. The germline gives CDR1 MNHEY, CDR2 SVGAGI. The CDR3 is made up of 15 amino acids. Trimming cost V 5 bases and J 10 bases; bases outside gene matches: 9. CDR3: CASSPLTGGNSPLHF. The CDR3, as DNA: TGTGCCAGCAGTCCTCTCACAGGGGGCAACTCACCCCTCCACTTT.

The rearrangement joins TRBV10-3 to TRBJ2-1, with D unclear. This CDR3 has 12 amino acids. V lost 6 bases to trimming and J lost 5 bases, with 8 bases between them. The germline V gene has CDR1 ENHRY and CDR2 SYGVKD. The CDR3 protein is CAISQFDNEQFF. The DNA for the CDR3 is TGTGCCATCAGCCAATTTGACAATGAGCAGTTCTTC.

The DNA of the CDR3 is TGTGCCACCTTACATGGGACAGTGACGAACTATGGCTACACCTTC. Translating it yields CATLHGTVTNYGYTF. The chain employs TRBV28 and TRBJ1-2; TRBD1 agrees at 7 bases. Germline loops: CDR1 MDHEN, CDR2 SYDVKM. J lost 2 bases, V lost 10 bases, and 13 bases had no gene match. The CDR3 covers 15 residues.

V is TRBV10-3 and J is TRBJ2-3, with 11 bases fitting TRBD2. CDR3 size: 17 residues. Germline lookup yields CDR1 ENHRY and CDR2 SYGVKD. V shed 3 bases and J 4 bases; nucleotides not matched to a gene: 9. CDR3 amino acids: CAISETSGGASSDTQYF. The CDR3 DNA reads as TGTGCCATCAGTGAAACTAGCGGGGGAGCGAGTTCAGATACGCAGTATTTT.

This chain joins TRBV5-4 and TRBJ1-2; 8 bases line up with TRBD1. The germline CDR1 and CDR2 sequences are SGHNT and YYREEE (reference sequence). The CDR3 length is 16 residues. V lost 5 bases and J lost 5; bases outside the gene matches: 14. CDR3 DNA: TGTGCCAGCAGGGGGGGACAGGCCTATTCACAATATGGCTACACCTTC. Protein sequence: CASRGGQAYSQYGYTF.

The V gene is TRBV6-2 or TRBV6-3, the J gene TRBJ2-4; the match to TRBD2 covers 12 bases. V was clipped by 4 bases and J by 11 bases; unmatched bases: 3. This CDR3 has 13 amino acids. Germline lookup yields CDR1 MNHEY and CDR2 SVGEGT. The CDR3 nucleotides read TGTGCCAGCAGTTTCGGGACTAGCGGGTTTCAGTACTTC. Its translation: CASSFGTSGFQYF.

Only a few counts were recorded for this clone. The V gene is TRBV30, the J gene TRBJ1-2, with 9 bases aligning to TRBD1. CDR3 length: 15 amino acids. V shed 3 bases, J shed 3 bases, and the junction held 8 bases outside the gene matches. Germline CDR1 reads GTSNPN; CDR2 reads SVGIG (reference sequence). The CDR3 sequence is CAWRQGARKDYGYTF. The DNA of the CDR3 is TGTGCCTGGAGACAGGGGGCGCGGAAGGACTATGGCTACACCTTC.

This rearrangement joins TRBV4-2 to TRBJ2-1, with 9 bases identical to TRBD2. With 6 bases clipped from V and 7 bases from J, the junction kept 10 bases outside the gene matches. This CDR3 has 15 amino acids. Germline values: CDR1 LGHNA, CDR2 YNFKEQ. DNA for the CDR3: TGTGCCAGCAGAAGTAGCGGGAGTTCGCGGAATGAGCAGTTCTTC. This translates into CASRSSGSSRNEQFF.

The chain has TRBV19 and TRBJ2-2; 9 positions agree with TRBD1. The CDR3 runs to 16 residues. Germline V lookup: CDR1 LNHDA, CDR2 SQIVND (reference sequence). With V trimmed by 3 bases and J by 5 bases, 7 bases remained unmatched. CDR3 protein: CASSIRGQGYTGELFF. The CDR3 DNA follows: TGTGCCAGTAGTATTAGGGGACAGGGATATACCGGGGAGCTGTTTTTT.